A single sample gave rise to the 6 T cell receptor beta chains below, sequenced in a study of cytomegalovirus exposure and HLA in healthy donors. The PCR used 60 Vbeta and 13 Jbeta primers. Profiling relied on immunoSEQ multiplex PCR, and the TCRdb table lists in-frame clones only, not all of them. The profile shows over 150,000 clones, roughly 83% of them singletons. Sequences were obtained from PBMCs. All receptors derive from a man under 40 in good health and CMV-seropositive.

CDR3 nucleotide sequence: TGTGCCAGCAGCTCCTCGACTAGCGGGTTGGTCGATGAGCAGTTCTTC. Residues: CASSSSTSGLVDEQFF. The V gene is TRBV9, the J gene TRBJ2-1; 10 bases match TRBD2. Trimming at V came to 4 bases and at J to 8 bases, leaving 12 bases not matched to a gene. CDR3 length: 16 amino acids. Germline CDR1 is SGDLS and CDR2 is YYNGEE.

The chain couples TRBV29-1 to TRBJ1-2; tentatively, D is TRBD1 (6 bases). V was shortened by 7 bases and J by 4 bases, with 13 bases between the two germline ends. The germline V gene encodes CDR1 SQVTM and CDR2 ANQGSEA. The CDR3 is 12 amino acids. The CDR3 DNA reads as TGCAGCGGACTTACAGGGATCTATGGCTACACCTTC. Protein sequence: CSGLTGIYGYTF.

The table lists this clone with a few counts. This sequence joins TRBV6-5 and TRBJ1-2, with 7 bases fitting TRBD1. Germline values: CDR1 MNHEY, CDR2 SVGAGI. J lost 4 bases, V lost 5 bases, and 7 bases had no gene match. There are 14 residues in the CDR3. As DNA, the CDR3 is TGTGCCAGCAGTGCTCAGGACAGGTCCTATGGCTACACCTTC. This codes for CASSAQDRSYGYTF.

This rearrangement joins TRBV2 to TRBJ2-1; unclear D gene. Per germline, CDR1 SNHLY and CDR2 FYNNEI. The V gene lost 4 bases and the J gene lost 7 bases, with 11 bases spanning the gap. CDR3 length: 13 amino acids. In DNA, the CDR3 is TGTGCCAGCAGTGTAAGAGGTTGGAATGAGCAGTTCTTC. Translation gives CASSVRGWNEQFF.

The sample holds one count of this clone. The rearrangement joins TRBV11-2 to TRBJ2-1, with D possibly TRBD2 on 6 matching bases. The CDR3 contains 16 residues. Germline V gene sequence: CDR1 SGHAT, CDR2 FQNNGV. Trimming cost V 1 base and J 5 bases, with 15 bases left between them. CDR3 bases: TGTGCCAGCAGCTTAGGTGGGGGGAGAGTGAACAATGAGCAGTTCTTC. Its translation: CASSLGGGRVNNEQFF.

The CDR3 nucleotides are TGTGCCAGCAGCTTAACGGGTAATGAGCAGTTCTTC. Residues: CASSLTGNEQFF. The rearrangement links TRBV11-1 to TRBJ2-1, with D hard to call. From germline, CDR1 is SGHAT and CDR2 FQDESV (reference sequence). The CDR3 has 12 residues. Trimming pared 2 bases from V and 7 bases from J, leaving 6 bases between.